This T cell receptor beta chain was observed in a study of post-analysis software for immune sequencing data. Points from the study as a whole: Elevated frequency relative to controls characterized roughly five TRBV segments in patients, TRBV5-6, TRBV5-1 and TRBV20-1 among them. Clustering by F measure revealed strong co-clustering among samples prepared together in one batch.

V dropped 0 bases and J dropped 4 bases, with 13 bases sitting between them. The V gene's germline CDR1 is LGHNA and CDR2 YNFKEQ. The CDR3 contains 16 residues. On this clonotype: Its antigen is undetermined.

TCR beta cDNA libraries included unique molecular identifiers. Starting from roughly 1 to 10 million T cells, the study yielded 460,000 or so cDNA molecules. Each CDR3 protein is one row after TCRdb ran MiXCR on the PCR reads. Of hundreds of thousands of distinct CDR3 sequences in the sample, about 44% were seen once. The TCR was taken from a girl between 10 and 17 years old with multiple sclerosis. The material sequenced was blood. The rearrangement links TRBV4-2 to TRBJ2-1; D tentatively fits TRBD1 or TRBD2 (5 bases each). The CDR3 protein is CASSQETGTLYNEQFF. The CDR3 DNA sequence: TGTGCCAGCAGCCAAGAAACCGGGACCTTATACAATGAGCAGTTCTTC.